This T cell receptor beta chain was sequenced for a study of control samples from healthy donors and cancer patients. Clones were read by immunoSEQ multiplex PCR, and TCRdb kept only the in-frame ones, dropping some. Here the sample spans about 100,000 clones, about 88% being singletons. The sample consisted of blood. The origin of this receptor is a woman aged 50 to 65 in good health.

The CDR3 loop is CASSLTPGDTQYF. As DNA, the CDR3 is TGTGCCAGCAGCTTAACACCGGGAGATACGCAGTATTTT. This chain joins TRBV7-3 and TRBJ2-3; D is undetermined. CDR3 size: 13 residues. Trimming pared 0 bases from V and 5 bases from J, leaving 6 bases between. Germline V gene sequence: CDR1 SGHTA, CDR2 FQGTGA.